A selection of T cell receptor beta chains follows, all from one sample in a study of blood T cell repertoires in COVID-19. Data came from immunoSEQ multiplex PCR; TCRdb stores just in-frame clones and leaves some out. The profile shows under 30,000 clones, about 94% of them singletons. The source material was peripheral blood. Every receptor here comes from a human donor with active COVID-19. The donor label of this sample is uncertain. The CDR3 runs from the conserved cysteine through the conserved F or W. The D gene is left open where the match is weak. Clone size is not always given. Where it is, it says once, few, many or a class for expanded clones.

d_call j_call clone_size v_call cdr3_aa cdr3_nt
TRBD1 TRBJ1-2 . TRBV4-1 CASSQVPGGYNYGYTF TGCGCCAGCAGCCAAGTTCCAGGGGGCTATAACTATGGCTACACCTTC
. TRBJ2-1 . TRBV11-2 CASSLGSRKSPFNEQFF TGTGCCAGCAGCTTAGGGTCCAGGAAATCCCCTTTCAATGAGCAGTTCTTC
TRBD2 TRBJ2-5 . TRBV29-1 CSGLGGETQYF TGCAGCGGTTTGGGAGGGGAGACCCAGTACTTC
. TRBJ1-3 once TRBV11-2 CASSFAGTGNTIYF TGTGCCAGCAGCTTCGCAGGCACAGGAAACACCATATATTTT
. TRBJ2-1 . TRBV28 CASSREFREQFF TGTGCCAGCAGTCGGGAGTTTCGGGAGCAGTTCTTC
. TRBJ2-7 . TRBV7-2 CASSLGRGEQYF TGTGCCAGCAGCTTAGGGCGAGGCGAGCAGTACTTC
. TRBJ2-3 . TRBV11-2 CASSLEGPGVTDTQYF TGTGCCAGCAGCTTAGAGGGCCCAGGTGTCACAGATACGCAGTATTTT
TRBD2 TRBJ2-3 . TRBV10-3 CAISETSGGAGDTQYF TGTGCCATCAGTGAGACTAGCGGGGGGGCGGGAGATACGCAGTATTTT
TRBD2 TRBJ2-1 . TRBV14 CASSQVAGSSYNEQFF TGTGCCAGCAGCCAGGTAGCGGGGAGCTCCTACAATGAGCAGTTCTTC
TRBD2 TRBJ2-7 . TRBV27 CASSFKGALGLAGGPTFYEQYF TGTGCCAGCAGTTTCAAGGGGGCCCTGGGACTAGCGGGAGGCCCTACCTTCTACGAGCAGTACTTC
TRBD1 TRBJ1-1 . TRBV3-1/TRBV3-2 CASSRQGPEAFF TGTGCCAGCAGCCGACAGGGTCCTGAAGCTTTCTTT
. TRBJ2-3 . TRBV24-1 CATSPGERGTDTQYF TGTGCCACCAGCCCAGGGGAGAGAGGGACAGATACGCAGTATTTT
. TRBJ2-3 . TRBV7-7 CASSLRGRGADTQYF TGTGCTAGCAGCCTGAGAGGAAGGGGCGCAGATACGCAGTATTTT
. TRBJ1-4 . TRBV4-1 CASTLGGGGNEKLFF TGCGCCAGCACCCTGGGGGGTGGCGGGAATGAAAAACTGTTTTTT
. TRBJ2-7 . TRBV24-1 CATSDLGIKQYF TGTGCCACCAGTGATTTGGGCATAAAGCAGTACTTC
TRBD1 TRBJ1-5 . TRBV11-2 CASSLVGTGGNQPQHF TGTGCCAGCAGCTTAGTGGGGACAGGTGGCAATCAGCCCCAGCATTTT
TRBD1 TRBJ1-1 . TRBV10-3 CAISLGGLDTEAFF TGTGCCATCAGTCTAGGGGGCTTGGACACTGAAGCTTTCTTT
TRBD2 TRBJ2-1 few TRBV2 CASRGTSGSNKFF TGTGCCAGCAGGGGGACTAGCGGGAGCAATAAGTTCTTC
. TRBJ2-5 . TRBV7-8 CASSLEGRSAETQYF TGTGCCAGCAGCTTAGAAGGTCGGTCAGCGGAGACCCAGTACTTC
TRBD1 TRBJ1-3 . TRBV9 CASSVGGRGPAGNTIYF TGTGCCAGCAGCGTAGGGGGCAGGGGGCCGGCTGGAAACACCATATATTTT
TRBD1 TRBJ1-6 once TRBV3-1/TRBV3-2 CASSQDRVKTPLHF TGTGCCAGCAGCCAGGACAGGGTTAAGACACCCCTCCACTTT
. TRBJ1-2 . TRBV29-1 CSSGGGYGYTF TGCAGTAGCGGGGGTGGCTATGGCTACACCTTC
. TRBJ1-1 . TRBV2 CASSEIRGKRAEAFF TGTGCCAGCAGTGAAATTCGGGGTAAACGGGCTGAAGCTTTCTTT
TRBD2 TRBJ2-1 once TRBV6-2/TRBV6-3 CASSYTGLGGDEQFF TGTGCCAGCAGTTACACGGGCTTGGGAGGGGATGAGCAGTTCTTC
. TRBJ1-5 . TRBV7-2 CASSQARSGQPQHF TGTGCCAGCAGTCAGGCAAGATCAGGGCAGCCCCAGCATTTT
. TRBJ2-1 . TRBV19 CASSTTYSASHNEQFF TGTGCCAGTAGTACCACCTATAGCGCGAGCCACAATGAGCAGTTCTTC
. TRBJ2-5 . TRBV5-8 CASSLAAGGQETQYF TGTGCCAGCAGCTTGGCCGCAGGAGGTCAAGAGACCCAGTACTTC
. TRBJ1-5 . TRBV24-1 CATRAGDNSNQPQHF TGTGCCACCAGGGCGGGGGATAATAGCAATCAGCCCCAGCATTTT
. TRBJ2-7 . TRBV2 CASSVAGASYEQYF TGTGCCAGCAGTGTCGCAGGGGCTTCCTACGAGCAGTACTTC
TRBD1 TRBJ2-2 once TRBV5-4 CASSDDRGGELFF TGTGCCAGCAGCGATGACAGGGGTGGGGAGCTGTTTTTT
TRBD1 TRBJ2-5 . TRBV7-8 CASSLTWAGGHETQYF TGTGCCAGCAGCCTAACATGGGCAGGGGGCCATGAGACCCAGTACTTC
. TRBJ1-1 once TRBV2 CASRMTVMNTEAFF TGTGCCAGCAGGATGACAGTAATGAACACTGAAGCTTTCTTT
TRBD2 TRBJ2-1 . TRBV5-5 CASRMGLAGNYEQFF TGTGCCAGCAGGATGGGACTAGCGGGAAACTATGAGCAGTTCTTC
TRBD2 TRBJ2-5 . TRBV6-2/TRBV6-3 CASSYGGLAGKETQYF TGTGCCAGCAGTTACGGGGGGCTAGCGGGGAAAGAGACCCAGTACTTC
. TRBJ1-2 . TRBV10-2 CASSPTGTKITFNYGYTF TGCGCCAGCAGTCCGACGGGGACAAAGATTACTTTTAACTATGGCTACACCTTC
TRBD1 TRBJ2-5 . TRBV9 CASSVGFGTGVQETQYF TGTGCCAGCAGCGTAGGTTTCGGGACAGGGGTACAAGAGACCCAGTACTTC
. TRBJ2-7 . TRBV6-1 CASSEVRQGGEQYF TGTGCCAGCAGTGAGGTTCGGCAGGGTGGCGAGCAGTACTTC
. TRBJ2-1 . TRBV6-5 CASPGEGGEQFF TGTGCCAGCCCAGGGGAAGGGGGTGAGCAGTTCTTC
. TRBJ1-5 . TRBV24-1 CATGQYSNQPQHF TGTGCCACTGGACAGTATAGCAATCAGCCCCAGCATTTT
. TRBJ1-2 . TRBV19 CASNSPSDSREGGYTF TGTGCCAGTAACTCGCCCTCGGACAGCCGGGAGGGGGGCTACACCTTC
TRBD1 TRBJ2-7 . TRBV2 CASREIRGPSHEQYF TGTGCCAGCCGAGAAATCAGGGGGCCATCTCACGAGCAGTACTTC
TRBD2 TRBJ2-3 . TRBV5-6 CASSSGLAGPVRDTQYF TGTGCCAGCAGCTCGGGACTAGCGGGGCCTGTAAGGGATACGCAGTATTTT
. TRBJ1-4 . TRBV5-1 CASRTETANEKLFF TGCGCCAGCAGAACAGAGACGGCTAATGAAAAACTGTTTTTT
TRBD2 TRBJ2-3 . TRBV7-9 CASSPRREWRDTQYF TGTGCCAGCTCACCGAGGCGGGAGTGGAGAGATACGCAGTATTTT
TRBD2 TRBJ2-7 . TRBV5-1 CASSLGASGRNEQYF TGCGCCAGCAGCTTGGGTGCTAGCGGGAGAAACGAGCAGTACTTC
. TRBJ1-4 . TRBV30 CAWKEVNEKLFF TGTGCCTGGAAGGAGGTCAATGAAAAACTGTTTTTT
TRBD1 TRBJ1-6 . TRBV27 CASSHFRDSNSPLHF TGTGCCAGCAGTCACTTCCGGGACAGTAATTCACCCCTCCACTTT
TRBD1 TRBJ1-6 . TRBV27 CASTLGWAQGDNSPLHF TGTGCCAGCACTTTAGGGTGGGCACAGGGGGATAATTCACCCCTCCACTTT